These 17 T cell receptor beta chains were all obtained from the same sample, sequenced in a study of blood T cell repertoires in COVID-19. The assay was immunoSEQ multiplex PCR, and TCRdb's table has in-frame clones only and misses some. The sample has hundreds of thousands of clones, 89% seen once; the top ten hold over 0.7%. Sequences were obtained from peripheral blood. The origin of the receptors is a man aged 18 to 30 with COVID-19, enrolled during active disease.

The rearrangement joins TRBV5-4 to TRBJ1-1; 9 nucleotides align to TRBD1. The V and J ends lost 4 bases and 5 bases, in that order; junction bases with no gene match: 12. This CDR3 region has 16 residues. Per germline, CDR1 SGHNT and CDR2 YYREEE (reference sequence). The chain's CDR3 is CASSKGGTGTGTEAFF. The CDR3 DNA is TGTGCCAGCAGCAAAGGAGGGACAGGGACTGGGACTGAAGCTTTCTTT.

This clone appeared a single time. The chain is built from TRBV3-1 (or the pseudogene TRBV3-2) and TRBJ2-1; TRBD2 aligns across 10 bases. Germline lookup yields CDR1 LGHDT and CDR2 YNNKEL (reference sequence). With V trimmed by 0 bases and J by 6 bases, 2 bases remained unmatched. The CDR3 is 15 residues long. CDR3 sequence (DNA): TGTGCCAGCAGCCAAGACACTAGCGGGGCCAATGAGCAGTTCTTC. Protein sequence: CASSQDTSGANEQFF.

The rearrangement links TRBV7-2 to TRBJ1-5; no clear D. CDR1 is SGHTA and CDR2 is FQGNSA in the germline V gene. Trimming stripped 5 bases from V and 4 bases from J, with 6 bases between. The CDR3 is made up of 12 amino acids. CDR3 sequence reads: CASSPMNQPQHF. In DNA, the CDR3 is TGTGCCAGCAGCCCCATGAATCAGCCCCAGCATTTT.

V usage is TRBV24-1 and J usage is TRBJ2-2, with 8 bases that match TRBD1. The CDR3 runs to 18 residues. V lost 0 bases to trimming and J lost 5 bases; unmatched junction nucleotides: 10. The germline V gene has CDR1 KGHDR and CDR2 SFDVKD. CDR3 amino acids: CATSDLHLDRGETGELFF. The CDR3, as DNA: TGTGCCACCAGTGATTTGCACCTAGACAGGGGAGAAACCGGGGAGCTGTTTTTT.

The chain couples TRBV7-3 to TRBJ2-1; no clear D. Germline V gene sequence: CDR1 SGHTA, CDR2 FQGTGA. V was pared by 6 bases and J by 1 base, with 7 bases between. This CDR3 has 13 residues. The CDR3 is CASSHTSYNEQFF. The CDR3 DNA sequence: TGTGCCAGCAGTCACACATCCTACAATGAGCAGTTCTTC.

In nucleotides, the CDR3 is TGTGCCAGCAGTTTACGCGGGGGGGACACTGAAGCTTTCTTT. It translates to CASSLRGGDTEAFF. The chain is built from TRBV6-5 and TRBJ1-1; a possible D gene is TRBD1 (5 bases). The CDR3 covers 14 residues. V dropped 4 bases and J dropped 3 bases, with 12 bases sitting between them. Germline V gene lookup returns CDR1 MNHEY and CDR2 SVGAGI.

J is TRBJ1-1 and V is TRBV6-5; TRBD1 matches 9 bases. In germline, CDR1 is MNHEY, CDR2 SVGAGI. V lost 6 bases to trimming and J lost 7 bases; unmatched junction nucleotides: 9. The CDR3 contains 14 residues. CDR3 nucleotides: TGTGCCAGCAGCCCACAGGGGGCTATTGGTGAAGCTTTCTTT. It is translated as CASSPQGAIGEAFF.

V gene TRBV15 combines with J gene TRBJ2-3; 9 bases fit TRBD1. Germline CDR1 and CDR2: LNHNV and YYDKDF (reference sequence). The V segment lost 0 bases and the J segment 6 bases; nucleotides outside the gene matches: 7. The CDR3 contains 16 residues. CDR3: CATSRDIQGAGDTQYF. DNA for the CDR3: TGTGCCACCAGCAGAGATATACAGGGGGCGGGTGATACGCAGTATTTT.

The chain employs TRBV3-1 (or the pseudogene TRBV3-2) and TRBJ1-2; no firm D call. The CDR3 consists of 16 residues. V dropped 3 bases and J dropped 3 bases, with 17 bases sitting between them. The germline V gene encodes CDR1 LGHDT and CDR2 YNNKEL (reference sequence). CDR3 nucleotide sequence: TGTGCCAGCAGCCATGAACTACTTGGCGGTGACTATGGCTACACCTTC. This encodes CASSHELLGGDYGYTF.

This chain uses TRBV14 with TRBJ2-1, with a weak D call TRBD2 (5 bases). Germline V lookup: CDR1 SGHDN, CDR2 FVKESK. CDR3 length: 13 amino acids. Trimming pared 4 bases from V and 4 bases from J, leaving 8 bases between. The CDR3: CASSPRGYNEQFF. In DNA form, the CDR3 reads TGTGCCAGCAGCCCACGGGGTTACAATGAGCAGTTCTTC. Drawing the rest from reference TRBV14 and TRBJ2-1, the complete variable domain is EAGVTQFPSHSVIEKGQTVTLRCDPISGHDNLYWYRRVMGKEIKFLLHFVKESKQDESGMPNNRFLAERTGGTYSTLKVQPAELEDSGVYFCASSPRGYNEQFFGPGTRLTVL.

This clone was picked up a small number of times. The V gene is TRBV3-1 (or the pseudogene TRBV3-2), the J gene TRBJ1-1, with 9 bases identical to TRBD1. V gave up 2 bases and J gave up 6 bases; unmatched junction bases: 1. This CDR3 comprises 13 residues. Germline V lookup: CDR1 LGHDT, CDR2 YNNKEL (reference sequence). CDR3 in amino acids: CASSQTGGPEAFF. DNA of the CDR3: TGTGCCAGCAGCCAAACAGGGGGCCCTGAAGCTTTCTTT.

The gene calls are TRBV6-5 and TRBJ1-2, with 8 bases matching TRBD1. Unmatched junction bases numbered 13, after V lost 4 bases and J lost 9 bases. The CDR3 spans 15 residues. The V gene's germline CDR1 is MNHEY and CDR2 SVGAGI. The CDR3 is CASSSLTGVSSRYTF. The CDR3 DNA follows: TGTGCCAGCAGTTCCCTGACAGGGGTGTCCTCCCGCTACACCTTC.

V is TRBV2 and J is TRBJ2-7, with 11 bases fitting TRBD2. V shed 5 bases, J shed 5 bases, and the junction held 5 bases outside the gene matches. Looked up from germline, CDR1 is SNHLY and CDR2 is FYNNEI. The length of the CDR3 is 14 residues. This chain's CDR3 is CASSLAGGPNEQYF. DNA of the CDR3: TGTGCCAGCAGTCTAGCGGGAGGCCCAAACGAGCAGTACTTC. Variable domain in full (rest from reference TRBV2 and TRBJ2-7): EPEVTQTPSHQVTQMGQEVILRCVPISNHLYFYWYRQILGQKVEFLVSFYNNEISEKSEIFDDQFSVERPDGSNFTLKIRSTKLEDSAMYFCASSLAGGPNEQYFGPGTRLTVT.

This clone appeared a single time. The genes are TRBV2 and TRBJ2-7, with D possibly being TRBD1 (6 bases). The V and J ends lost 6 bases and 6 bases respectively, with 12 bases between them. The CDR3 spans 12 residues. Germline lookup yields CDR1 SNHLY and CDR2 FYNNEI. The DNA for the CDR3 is TGTGCCAGCAGGGTGACAGGAGGCGAGCAGTACTTC. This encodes CASRVTGGEQYF.

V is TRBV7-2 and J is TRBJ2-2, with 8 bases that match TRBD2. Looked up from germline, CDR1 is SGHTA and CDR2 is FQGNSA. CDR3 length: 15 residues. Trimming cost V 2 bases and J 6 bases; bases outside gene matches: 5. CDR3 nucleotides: TGTGCCAGCAGCTTAATGGGACTAGGTTCCGGGGAGCTGTTTTTT. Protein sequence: CASSLMGLGSGELFF.

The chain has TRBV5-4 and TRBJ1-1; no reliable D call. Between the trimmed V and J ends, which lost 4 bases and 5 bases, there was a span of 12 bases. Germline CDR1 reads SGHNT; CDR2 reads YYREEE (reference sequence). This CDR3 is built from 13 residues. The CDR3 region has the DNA TGTGCCAGCAGCGACCTAAAACAGACTGAAGCTTTCTTT. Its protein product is CASSDLKQTEAFF.

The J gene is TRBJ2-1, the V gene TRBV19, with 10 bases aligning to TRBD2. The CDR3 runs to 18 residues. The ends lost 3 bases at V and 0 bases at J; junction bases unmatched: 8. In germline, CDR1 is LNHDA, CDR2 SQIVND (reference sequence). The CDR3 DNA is TGTGCCAGTAGTATGGCTAGCGGGGGTCCCAGCTCCTACAATGAGCAGTTCTTC. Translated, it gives CASSMASGGPSSYNEQFF.